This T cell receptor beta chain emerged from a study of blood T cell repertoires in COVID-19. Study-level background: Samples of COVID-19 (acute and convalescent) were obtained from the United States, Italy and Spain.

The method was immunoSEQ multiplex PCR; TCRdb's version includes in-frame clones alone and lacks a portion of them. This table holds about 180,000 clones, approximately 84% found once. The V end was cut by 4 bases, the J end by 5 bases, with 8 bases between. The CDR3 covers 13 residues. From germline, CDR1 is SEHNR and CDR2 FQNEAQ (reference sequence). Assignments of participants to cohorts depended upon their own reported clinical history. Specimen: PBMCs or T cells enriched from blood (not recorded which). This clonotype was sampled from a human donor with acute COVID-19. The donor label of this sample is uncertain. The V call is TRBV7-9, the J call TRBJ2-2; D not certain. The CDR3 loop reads CASSSHLTGELFF. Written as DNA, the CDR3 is TGTGCCAGCAGCTCCCATCTAACCGGGGAGCTGTTTTTT.